The 18 T cell receptor beta chains in this list originate from one sample, sequenced in a study of blood T cell repertoires in COVID-19. Measured with immunoSEQ multiplex PCR; TCRdb has only the in-frame clones, and not every one. The table lists about 95,000 clones, about 89% of them singletons. Specimen: peripheral blood. All receptors come from a man aged 45 to 65 with COVID-19, enrolled during active disease.

This chain links TRBV14 with TRBJ1-1; D is undetermined. The length of the CDR3 is 13 residues. The germline CDR1 and CDR2 sequences are SGHDN and FVKESK. With 0 bases removed from V and 10 bases from J, the gap between germline ends came to 12 bases. The CDR3 reads CASSQEWQSVAFF. The CDR3 DNA reads TGTGCCAGCAGCCAAGAATGGCAGTCTGTAGCTTTCTTT.

The chain combines TRBV15 with TRBJ2-6; 8 nucleotides line up with TRBD1. The CDR3 has 17 amino acids. From germline, CDR1 is LNHNV and CDR2 YYDKDF (reference sequence). With V trimmed by 8 bases and J by 0 bases, 9 bases remained unmatched. The DNA for the CDR3 is TGTGCCACCGGAAAAGGGCAGGGGGCCTCTGGGGCCAACGTCCTGACTTTC. Translating gives CATGKGQGASGANVLTF.

This chain links TRBV29-1 with TRBJ2-2; 9 nucleotides line up with TRBD1. The germline gives CDR1 SQVTM, CDR2 ANQGSEA. The CDR3 sequence is 14 residues long. V lost 6 bases to trimming and J lost 6 bases; unmatched junction nucleotides: 8. CDR3 region: CSVQGALNPGELFF. CDR3 bases: TGCAGCGTACAGGGGGCGCTTAATCCCGGGGAGCTGTTTTTT.

The V and J genes are TRBV6-2 or TRBV6-3 and TRBJ1-1; D is undetermined. The V end lost 2 bases, the J end lost 0 bases, and 13 bases lay between the germline ends. Germline loops: CDR1 MNHEY, CDR2 SVGEGT. The CDR3 totals 16 residues. As DNA, the CDR3 is TGTGCCAGCAGTTACATACTGAGGAGGGTGAACACTGAAGCTTTCTTT. Amino acids: CASSYILRRVNTEAFF.

In DNA, the CDR3 is TGCGCCAGCAGCTTAGCGACTAGCGGGGGGGGCGAGCAGTTCTTC. This encodes CASSLATSGGGEQFF. This chain joins TRBV5-1 and TRBJ2-1; 14 bases are shared with TRBD2. CDR3 length equals 15 residues. The ends lost 2 bases at V and 10 bases at J; junction bases unmatched: 5. Germline CDR1 and CDR2: SGHRS and YFSETQ. Based on the CDR3 plus reference TRBV5-1 and TRBJ2-1, the full variable domain is KAGVTQTPRYLIKTRGQQVTLSCSPISGHRSVSWYQQTPGQGLQFLFEYFSETQRNKGNFPGRFSGRQFSNSRSEMNVSTLELGDSALYLCASSLATSGGGEQFFGPGTRLTVL.

The J gene is TRBJ2-3, the V gene TRBV5-1; D is perhaps TRBD2 (6 bases). V lost 6 bases to trimming and J lost 4 bases, with 27 bases between them. This CDR3 has 18 amino acids. In germline, CDR1 is SGHRS, CDR2 YFSETQ. In DNA, the CDR3 is TGCGCCAGCACCCCTATCCCCAATAGCGGTACAAGTCCAGATACGCAGTATTTT. Protein sequence: CASTPIPNSGTSPDTQYF.

The gene calls are TRBV7-9 and TRBJ2-1; the D gene is possibly TRBD2 (6 bases). There are 13 residues in the CDR3. The V and J ends lost 4 bases and 5 bases respectively, with 9 bases between them. Germline CDR1 reads SEHNR; CDR2 reads FQNEAQ (reference sequence). CDR3 in DNA: TGTGCCAGCAGCTACGGGGGACACAATGAGCAGTTCTTC. The encoded protein is CASSYGGHNEQFF.

The V gene is TRBV21-1, the J gene TRBJ2-1; the listed D gene, TRBD2, was not tested against the DNA. TRBV21-1 is classified as a pseudogene. CDR3 size: 15 residues. This CDR3 reads CASSKPSGTYNEQFF. Here the CDR3 DNA reads TGTGCCAGCAGCAAACCAAGCGGGACCTACAATGAGCAGTTCTTC.

This sequence joins TRBV20-1 and TRBJ2-7; no firm D call. The CDR3 is made up of 11 amino acids. V gave up 6 bases and J gave up 6 bases, with 12 bases separating them. The germline CDR1 and CDR2 sequences are DFQATT and SNEGSKA (reference sequence). DNA for the CDR3: TGCAGTGCCCAGCGCGTGGTCGAGCAGTACTTC. Its protein product is CSAQRVVEQYF.

This chain uses TRBV5-4 with TRBJ1-1, with 9 bases that match TRBD1. After removal of 1 base from V and 7 bases from J, the junction contained 8 bases not matched to a gene. This CDR3 spans 15 amino acids. The germline V gene encodes CDR1 SGHNT and CDR2 YYREEE (reference sequence). CDR3 loop: CASSLYRDRDNEAFF. In nucleotides, the CDR3 is TGTGCCAGCAGCTTGTATCGGGACAGGGATAATGAAGCTTTCTTT.

The chain carries TRBV30 and TRBJ2-3; 8 bases map to TRBD2. This CDR3 has 14 amino acids. V was clipped by 7 bases and J by 3 bases; unmatched bases: 9. CDR1 and CDR2 (germline): GTSNPN, SVGIG (reference sequence). CDR3 sequence: CALTQRGLTDTQYF. CDR3 bases: TGTGCCTTGACCCAGCGGGGGTTAACAGATACGCAGTATTTT.

V is TRBV28 and J is TRBJ2-1, with 8 nucleotides matching TRBD1. The CDR3 spans 16 residues. After removal of 6 bases from V and 0 bases from J, the junction contained 7 bases not matched to a gene. Germline CDR1 MDHEN, CDR2 SYDVKM. The CDR3 here is CASRRDRPSSYNEQFF. CDR3 in DNA: TGTGCCAGCAGAAGGGACAGGCCAAGCTCCTACAATGAGCAGTTCTTC.

This chain links TRBV5-1 with TRBJ1-6; 9 bases map to TRBD1. There are 17 residues in the CDR3. Germline V lookup: CDR1 SGHRS, CDR2 YFSETQ. V lost 3 bases and J lost 0; bases outside the gene matches: 4. The DNA of the CDR3 is TGCGCCAGCAGCTGGGACAGGGCTAGCTCCTATAATTCACCCCTCCACTTT. Protein: CASSWDRASSYNSPLHF.

The J gene is TRBJ2-1, the V gene TRBV3-1 (or the pseudogene TRBV3-2), with TRBD1 matching over 9 bases. V gave up 1 base and J gave up 7 bases; unmatched junction bases: 17. The CDR3 is made up of 19 amino acids. Germline CDR1 is LGHDT and CDR2 is YNNKEL (reference sequence). The DNA for the CDR3 is TGTGCCAGCAGCCAAGCCCCCCGGGACAGGGTTTCTTACCGGAATGAGCAGTTCTTC. Protein sequence: CASSQAPRDRVSYRNEQFF.

The V call is TRBV6-5, the J call TRBJ1-5; D is uncertain. With 5 bases removed from V and 5 bases from J, the gap between germline ends came to 10 bases. CDR1 and CDR2 (germline): MNHEY, SVGAGI. The CDR3 has 13 amino acids. As DNA, the CDR3 is TGTGCCAGCAGTCGCCAGCGGGATCAGCCCCAGCATTTT. Protein product: CASSRQRDQPQHF.

CDR3 coding DNA: TGTGCCAGCAGCACCGACGGGAATGGCTACACCTTC. Protein: CASSTDGNGYTF. The gene calls are TRBV21-1 and TRBJ1-2. TRBV21-1 is noted as a pseudogene. The length of the CDR3 is 12 residues.

The V gene is TRBV5-4, the J gene TRBJ2-5; 9 bases align to TRBD2. This CDR3 contains 14 residues. With V trimmed by 4 bases and J by 5 bases, 6 bases remained unmatched. CDR1 is SGHNT, CDR2 YYREEE, per germline (reference sequence). The DNA of the CDR3 is TGTGCCAGCAGCCCCGGGACTAGCTGGGAGACCCAGTACTTC. Protein product: CASSPGTSWETQYF. The variable domain in full, with the rest retrieved from reference TRBV5-4 and TRBJ2-5, is ETGVTQSPTHLIKTRGQQVTLRCSSQSGHNTVSWYQQALGQGPQFIFQYYREEENGRGNFPPRFSGLQFPNYSSELNVNALELDDSALYLCASSPGTSWETQYFGPGTRLLVL.

The chain employs TRBV30 and TRBJ1-2; perhaps TRBD1 as D (5 bases). CDR3 length equals 19 residues. The germline CDR1 and CDR2 sequences are GTSNPN and SVGIG (reference sequence). V was clipped by 4 bases and J by 7 bases, with 34 bases between them. CDR3 in amino acids: CAWILAQLFRVVRSGGYTF. The CDR3 DNA follows: TGTGCCTGGATACTAGCCCAGCTATTCAGGGTAGTACGATCTGGTGGCTACACCTTC.